This T cell receptor (beta chain) is from a study of T cells in Graves' hyperthyroidism and ophthalmopathy. Study results and limitations: Blood shared most expanded thyroid clonotypes above 0.001.

In this sample, this clonotype turned up many times. The antigen is unknown. The CDR3 is made up of 15 amino acids. CDR1 and CDR2 (germline): DFQATT, SNEGSKA (reference sequence). The V end was cut by 4 bases, the J end by 7 bases, with 17 bases between. Amplification yielded TCR beta CDR3 regions, with RNA transcripts as the source. With the HTBI primer set, the TCR CDR3 went through a first round of RT-PCR. A single record per CDR3 protein comes from TCRdb applying MiXCR to the multiplex PCR reads. The sample lists around 700,000 distinct CDR3 sequences, 18% occurring once. The sequence was collected from a woman between 45 and 60 years old with Graves' hyperthyroidism that later progressed to Graves' ophthalmopathy. Material for sequencing was blood. This chain links TRBV20-1 with TRBJ1-6; maybe TRBD1 (6 bases). CDR3 residues: CSATGTGHKNSPLHF. In nucleotides, the CDR3 is TGCAGTGCTACCGGTACGGGACACAAAAATTCACCCCTCCACTTT.